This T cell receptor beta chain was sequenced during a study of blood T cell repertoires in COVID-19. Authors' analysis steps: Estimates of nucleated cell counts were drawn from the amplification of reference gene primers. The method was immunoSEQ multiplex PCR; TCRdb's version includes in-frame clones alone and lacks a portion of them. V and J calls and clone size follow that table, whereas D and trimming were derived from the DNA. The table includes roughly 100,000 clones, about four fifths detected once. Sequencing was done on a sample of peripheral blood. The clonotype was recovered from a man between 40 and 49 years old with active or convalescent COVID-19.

In DNA, the CDR3 is TGTGCCAGCAGTTCAGACAGGGGTAGTCAGCCCCAGCATTTT. It translates to CASSSDRGSQPQHF. The rearrangement links TRBV27 to TRBJ1-5, with 8 bases lining up with TRBD1. Germline CDR1 reads MNHEY; CDR2 reads SMNVEV (reference sequence). The CDR3 is made up of 14 amino acids. Trimming at V came to 4 bases and at J to 6 bases, leaving 5 bases not matched to a gene.